Listed here are 19 T cell receptor beta chains from one sample, sequenced in a study of shared clonotypes between healthy human individuals. Generated by immunoSEQ multiplex PCR, the TCRdb table keeps only in-frame clones and is missing some. The table shows about 490,000 clones, with around four fifths occurring only once. Specimen: PBMCs. Receptors were obtained from a woman between 35 and 50 years old in good health. Some clones in this sample may be carry-over from other donors' samples.

The chain carries TRBV28 and TRBJ1-2; D is possibly TRBD1 (5 bases). With 5 bases removed from V and 7 bases from J, the gap between germline ends came to 11 bases. Germline loops: CDR1 MDHEN, CDR2 SYDVKM. The CDR3 runs 12 residues. CDR3 region: CASSGTTIGYTF. CDR3 in DNA: TGTGCCAGCAGTGGGACCACAATTGGCTACACCTTC.

The CDR3 is CASSRLVGGQGEGYTF. DNA for the CDR3: TGTGCCAGCAGCCGCCTTGTGGGAGGGCAGGGCGAAGGCTACACCTTC. The chain has TRBV7-6 and TRBJ1-2; weak D call: TRBD1 (5 bases). V dropped 5 bases and J dropped 8 bases, with 24 bases sitting between them. Germline CDR1 and CDR2: SGHVS and FNYEAQ. This CDR3 has 16 residues.

The J gene is TRBJ1-4, the V gene TRBV25-1; no clear D. The germline CDR1 and CDR2 sequences are MGHDK and SYGVNS. The CDR3 has 16 residues. Between the trimmed V and J ends, which lost 5 bases and 6 bases, there was a span of 19 bases. The CDR3, as DNA: TGTGCCAGCAGTCCCCTTGGTAAAGGGCCGTATGAAAAACTGTTTTTT. Its translation: CASSPLGKGPYEKLFF.

The chain couples TRBV27 to TRBJ2-1, with 11 bases fitting TRBD2. The CDR3 covers 15 residues. Germline CDR1 MNHEY, CDR2 SMNVEV (reference sequence). V shed 6 bases, J shed 3 bases, and the junction held 4 bases outside the gene matches. The CDR3 spells CASRILAGDYNEQFF. CDR3 DNA sequence: TGTGCCAGCAGGATACTAGCGGGAGACTACAATGAGCAGTTCTTC.

V is TRBV2 and J is TRBJ2-5; a weak D match, TRBD2 (6 bases). CDR3 size: 19 residues. CDR1 is SNHLY, CDR2 FYNNEI, per germline. Deletions cut 7 bases from V and 1 base from J, with 28 bases between. The CDR3 sequence: CASKEGMGWGGSIQETQYF. The CDR3 DNA sequence: TGTGCCAGCAAGGAGGGTATGGGGTGGGGCGGATCTATCCAAGAGACCCAGTACTTC.

As for this clone: This may be a read error, as it is one base from a much larger clone. This sample includes further DNA sequences coding for the same CDR3. The rearrangement links TRBV19 to TRBJ1-2, with TRBD1 identical over 7 bases. The CDR3 extends over 12 amino acids. Germline values: CDR1 LNHDA, CDR2 SQIVND (reference sequence). CDR3 sequence (DNA): TGCGCCAGTAGTCCCAGGGGGACTGGCTACACCTTC. This codes for CASSPRGTGYTF. The whole variable domain, filled in from reference TRBV19 and TRBJ1-2, reads DGGITQSPKYLFRKEGQNVTLSCEQNLNHDAMYWYRQDPGQGLRLIYYSQIVNDFQKGDIAEGYSVSREKKESFPLTVTSAQKNPTAFYLCASSPRGTGYTFGSGTRLTVV.

This clone was counted a few times. The chain recombines TRBV5-4 with TRBJ2-7; the D gene is possibly TRBD1 (6 bases). The CDR3 has 13 amino acids. Trimming shortened V by 3 bases and J by 7 bases, and 14 bases separated the two germline ends. Germline assignment: CDR1 SGHNT and CDR2 YYREEE (reference sequence). In DNA, the CDR3 is TGTGCCAGCAGCTACGGACAGCTGGGGGAGCAGTACTTC. Residues: CASSYGQLGEQYF.

V usage is TRBV10-1 and J usage is TRBJ2-3; possibly TRBD1 for D (6 bases). There are 16 residues in the CDR3. Germline V gene data show CDR1 as WNHNN and CDR2 as SYGVQD (reference sequence). V gave up 8 bases and J gave up 6 bases, with 24 bases separating them. In DNA, the CDR3 is TGCGCCAGCGCCCCAGAACAGGGTAAAATCGCGGATACGCAGTATTTT. Protein product: CASAPEQGKIADTQYF.

This chain uses TRBV7-2 with TRBJ2-5; 10 bases match TRBD2. The better agreement between TRBJ2-7 and the DNA end casts doubt on the J call. CDR3 length: 14 amino acids. Germline V gene sequence: CDR1 SGHTA, CDR2 FQGNSA. The CDR3 DNA reads TGTGCCAGCAGCTTTCTAGCGGGAGCCTACGAGCAGTACTTC. Its translation: CASSFLAGAYEQYF.

This rearrangement joins TRBV7-2 to TRBJ2-5, with TRBD2 identical over 7 bases. Per the germline V gene, CDR1 is SGHTA and CDR2 is FQGNSA. The trim removed 0 bases at V and 4 bases at J, leaving 2 bases unmatched. This CDR3 has 14 residues. The CDR3, as DNA: TGTGCCAGCAGCTTAGCCGGGAGGAGAGAGACCCAGTACTTC. It specifies CASSLAGRRETQYF.

This clone was seen a single time. The chain combines TRBV28 with TRBJ2-7, with unresolved D. Trimming took 5 bases from V and 4 from J, leaving 15 bases between them. The CDR3 has 14 amino acids. Germline-derived CDR1 and CDR2 are MDHEN and SYDVKM. The CDR3 sequence is CASSTPSIPYEQYF. CDR3 DNA: TGTGCCAGCAGTACCCCGTCTATCCCATACGAGCAGTACTTC.

The chain combines TRBV9 with TRBJ1-2; TRBD1 matches at 8 bases. V lost 4 bases, J lost 0 bases, and 5 bases stayed unmatched. There are 15 residues in the CDR3. Germline assignment: CDR1 SGDLS and CDR2 YYNGEE. The CDR3 nucleotides read TGTGCCAGCAGCCCAGGGGGCGTATCTAACTATGGCTACACCTTC. Protein product: CASSPGGVSNYGYTF.

The genes are TRBV5-5 and TRBJ2-6, with TRBD1 matching over 11 bases. CDR1 and CDR2 from the germline V gene are SGHKS and YYEKEE (reference sequence). V trimming: 0 bases; J trimming: 0 bases; junction bases outside the gene matches: 5. The CDR3 runs 19 residues. The CDR3 DNA is TGTGCCAGCAGCTTGGGCGCCGGGACAGGGGGCTCTGGGGCCAACGTCCTGACTTTC. Amino acid sequence: CASSLGAGTGGSGANVLTF.

The J gene is TRBJ2-7, the V gene TRBV7-3; 7 positions match TRBD1. The CDR3 runs 13 residues. Germline V gene lookup returns CDR1 SGHTA and CDR2 FQGTGA. The J segment lost 6 bases and the V segment lost 5 bases, leaving 7 bases of the junction unmatched. CDR3 in DNA: TGTGCCAGCAGCGATCTTCCAGGGGGCGAGCAGTACTTC. Protein sequence: CASSDLPGGEQYF.

The V call is TRBV15, the J call TRBJ2-1; 7 nucleotides agree with TRBD2. This CDR3 is 13 amino acids long. Germline values: CDR1 LNHNV, CDR2 YYDKDF (reference sequence). V was clipped by 5 bases and J by 9 bases; unmatched bases: 7. The CDR3 sequence is CATSSRLASEQFF. Here the CDR3 DNA reads TGTGCCACCAGCTCCCGACTAGCTAGTGAGCAGTTCTTC. Supplemented by reference TRBV15 and TRBJ2-1, the full variable domain reads DAMVIQNPRYQVTQFGKPVTLSCSQTLNHNVMYWYQQKSSQAPKLLFHYYDKDFNNEADTPDNFQSRRPNTSFCFLDIRSPGLGDTAMYLCATSSRLASEQFFGPGTRLTVL.

V gene TRBV20-1 combines with J gene TRBJ1-3; D remains unclear. Germline V gene data show CDR1 as DFQATT and CDR2 as SNEGSKA (reference sequence). The V gene lost 4 bases and the J gene lost 3 bases, with 4 bases spanning the gap. CDR3 length: 11 residues. The CDR3 protein is CSATNGNTIYF. The CDR3 DNA is TGCAGTGCTACAAATGGAAACACCATATATTTT.

This CDR3 reads CASSIRAGTNTEAFF. CDR3 nucleotides: TGTGCCAGTAGTATACGGGCAGGGACAAACACTGAAGCTTTCTTT. V is TRBV19 and J is TRBJ1-1, with D possibly TRBD1 on 6 matching bases. Per germline, CDR1 LNHDA and CDR2 SQIVND (reference sequence). With 2 bases removed from V and 2 bases from J, the gap between germline ends came to 12 bases. This CDR3 contains 15 residues. The variable domain in full, completed from reference TRBV19 and TRBJ1-1, reads DGGITQSPKYLFRKEGQNVTLSCEQNLNHDAMYWYRQDPGQGLRLIYYSQIVNDFQKGDIAEGYSVSREKKESFPLTVTSAQKNPTAFYLCASSIRAGTNTEAFFGQGTRLTVV.

This clone was recorded a few times. The chain links TRBV19 to TRBJ1-1; 7 nucleotides agree with TRBD1. This CDR3 contains 14 residues. The V gene's germline CDR1 is LNHDA and CDR2 SQIVND (reference sequence). The trim removed 2 bases at V and 4 bases at J, leaving 4 bases unmatched. In nucleotides, the CDR3 is TGTGCCAGTAGTATAACCAACAGGGGCACTGAAGCTTTCTTT. This sequence encodes CASSITNRGTEAFF.

The chain has TRBV7-3 and TRBJ2-1, with 8 bases fitting TRBD2. The length of the CDR3 is 13 residues. Germline CDR1 reads SGHTA; CDR2 reads FQGTGA. V dropped 5 bases and J dropped 9; count of bases not matched to a gene: 6. For the CDR3, the DNA is TGTGCCAGCAGCGAAGCGGGAGTGGGTGAGCAGTTCTTC. Amino acids: CASSEAGVGEQFF.